This TCR beta chain was obtained from a study of T-cell reconstitution after alpha-beta-depleted transplantation in children. Unique molecular identifiers were incorporated during preparation of the TCRbeta library. TCRdb analysed the PCR reads with MiXCR anew, one entry per CDR3 protein. The top ten clones hold 0.79% of a sample with around 700,000 distinct CDR3 sequences, under 15% of them seen once. Study results and caveats: Surviving recipient T cells and thymic progenitors accounted for the high day-60 TCRbeta diversity observed in some patients. Reportedly, only several hundred clones from non-depleted graft cells drove alpha-beta T-cell counts at about two months. After one year, T-cell counts and TCRbeta diversity mostly came from new T cells.

This clonotype was observed at least ten times. Its antigen is still unknown. The germline V gene has CDR1 ENHRY and CDR2 SYGVKD. V shed 0 bases and J shed 3 bases, with 16 bases lying between them. This CDR3 comprises 17 residues. The input for sequencing was PBMCs, taken before TCRalphabeta/CD19-depleted stem cell transplant. This chain connects TRBV10-3 to TRBJ2-3; D is ambiguous. The source of this sequence is a girl aged 2 to 9 with congenital amegakaryocytic thrombocytopenia, due to receive a stem cell transplant. CDR3 DNA sequence: TGTGCCATCAGTGAGTCGGTCCCATCTAAGGTGACAGATACGCAGTATTTT. This encodes CAISESVPSKVTDTQYF.